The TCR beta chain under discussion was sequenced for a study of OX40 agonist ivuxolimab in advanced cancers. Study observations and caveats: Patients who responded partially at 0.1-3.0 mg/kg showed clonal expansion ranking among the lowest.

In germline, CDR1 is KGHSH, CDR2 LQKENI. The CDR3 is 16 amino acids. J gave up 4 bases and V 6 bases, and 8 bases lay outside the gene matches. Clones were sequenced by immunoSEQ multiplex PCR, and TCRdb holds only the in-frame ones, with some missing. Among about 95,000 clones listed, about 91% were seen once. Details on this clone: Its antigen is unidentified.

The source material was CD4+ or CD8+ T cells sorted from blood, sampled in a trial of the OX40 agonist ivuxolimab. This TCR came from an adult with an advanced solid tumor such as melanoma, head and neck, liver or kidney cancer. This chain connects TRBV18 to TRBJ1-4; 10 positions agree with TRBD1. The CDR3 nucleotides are TGTGCCAGCTCGCCGGGACAGGGGTCAAATAATGAAAAACTGTTTTTT. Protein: CASSPGQGSNNEKLFF.